This section outlines one T cell receptor (beta chain) sequence together with its context. Germline V gene data show CDR1 as MNHNS and CDR2 as SASEGT. V lost 6 bases, J lost 4 bases, and 11 bases stayed unmatched. The CDR3 extends over 15 amino acids. The data were taken from a study of regulatory T cells in long-lasting Graves disease. Overall study context: More than 5 years of antithyroid drugs with positive TSH receptor antibodies defined persistent Graves' disease.

Sequencing libraries for TCR beta were prepared with iRepertoire HTBI primers and Arm-PCR of CDR3 regions. Source study methods: The study identified about 60 TRBV and some 15 TRBJ segments across samples. TCRdb passed the multiplex PCR reads through MiXCR, listing each CDR3 protein once. TCRdb, not the original authors, processed these V and J calls. Here the sample spans over 450,000 distinct CDR3 sequences, roughly 21% being singletons. Noted time point: persistent/refractory GD, antithyroid drugs over 5 years with positive TRAb. PBMC RNA was the source of the TCR library. The sequence came from a female donor with Graves disease. This specimen consisted of peripheral blood mononuclear cells (PBMCs), obtained when the disease was refractory, from a patient treated with antithyroid drugs. J is TRBJ1-1 and V is TRBV6-1, with 7 bases matching TRBD1. Here the CDR3 DNA reads TGTGCCAGCAGGGCTCGACAGGGCTGGGGCACTGAAGCTTTCTTT. Its protein is CASRARQGWGTEAFF.